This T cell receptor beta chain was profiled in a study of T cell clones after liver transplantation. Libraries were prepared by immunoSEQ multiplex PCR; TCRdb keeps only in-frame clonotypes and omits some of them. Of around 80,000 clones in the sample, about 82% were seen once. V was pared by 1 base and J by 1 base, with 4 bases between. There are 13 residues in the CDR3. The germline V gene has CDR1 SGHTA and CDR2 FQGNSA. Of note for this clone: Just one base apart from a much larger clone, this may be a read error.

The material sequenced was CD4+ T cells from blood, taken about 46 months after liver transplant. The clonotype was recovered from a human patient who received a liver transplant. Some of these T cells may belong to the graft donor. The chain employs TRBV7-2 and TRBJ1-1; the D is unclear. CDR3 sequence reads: CASSLDRNTEAFF. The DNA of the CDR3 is TGTGCCAGCAGCTTAGACAGGAACACTGAAGCTTTCTTT.